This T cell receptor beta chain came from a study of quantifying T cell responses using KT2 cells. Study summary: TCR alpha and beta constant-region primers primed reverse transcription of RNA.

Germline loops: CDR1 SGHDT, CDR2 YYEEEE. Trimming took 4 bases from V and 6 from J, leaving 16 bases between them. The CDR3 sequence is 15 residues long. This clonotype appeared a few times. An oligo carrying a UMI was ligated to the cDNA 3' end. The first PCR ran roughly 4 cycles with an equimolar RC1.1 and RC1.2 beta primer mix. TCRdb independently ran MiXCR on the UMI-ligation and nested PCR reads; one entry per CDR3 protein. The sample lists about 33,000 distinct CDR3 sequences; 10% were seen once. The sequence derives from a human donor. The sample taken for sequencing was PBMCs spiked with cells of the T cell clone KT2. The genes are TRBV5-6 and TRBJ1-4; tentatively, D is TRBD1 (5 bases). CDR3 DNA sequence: TGTGCCAGCAGCCCCCGGACATTGAGAGATGAAAAACTGTTTTTT. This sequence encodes CASSPRTLRDEKLFF.